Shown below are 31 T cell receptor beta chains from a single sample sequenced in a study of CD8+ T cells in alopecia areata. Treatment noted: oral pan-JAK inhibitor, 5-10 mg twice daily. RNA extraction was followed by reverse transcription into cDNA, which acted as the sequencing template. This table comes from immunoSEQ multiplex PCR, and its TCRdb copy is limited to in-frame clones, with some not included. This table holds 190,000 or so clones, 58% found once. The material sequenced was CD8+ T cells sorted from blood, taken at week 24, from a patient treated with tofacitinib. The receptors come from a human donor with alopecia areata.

The CDR3 here is CASSSTMPYEQYF. The DNA of the CDR3 is TGCGCCAGCAGCTCGACGATGCCCTACGAGCAGTACTTC. This chain joins TRBV5-1 and TRBJ2-7; D is uncertain. Germline CDR1 reads SGHRS; CDR2 reads YFSETQ. V lost 3 bases and J 2 bases, leaving 9 bases between the germline ends. This CDR3 region has 13 residues.

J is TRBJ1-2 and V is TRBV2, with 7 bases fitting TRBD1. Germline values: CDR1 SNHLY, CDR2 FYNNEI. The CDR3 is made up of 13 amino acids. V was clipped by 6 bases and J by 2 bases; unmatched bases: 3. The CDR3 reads CASRGTENYGYTF. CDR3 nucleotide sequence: TGTGCCAGCAGAGGGACAGAAAACTATGGCTACACCTTC.

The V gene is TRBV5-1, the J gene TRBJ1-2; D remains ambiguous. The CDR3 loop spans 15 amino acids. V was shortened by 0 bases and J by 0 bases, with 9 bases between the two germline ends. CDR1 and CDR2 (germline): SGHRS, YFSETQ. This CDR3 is CASSLGGSANYGYTF. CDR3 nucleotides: TGCGCCAGCAGCTTGGGCGGATCGGCTAACTATGGCTACACCTTC.

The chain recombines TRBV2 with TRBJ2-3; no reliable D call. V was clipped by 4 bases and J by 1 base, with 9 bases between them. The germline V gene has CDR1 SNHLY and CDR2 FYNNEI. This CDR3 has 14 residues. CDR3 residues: CASSVEAGTDTQYF. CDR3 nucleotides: TGTGCCAGCAGTGTCGAGGCCGGCACAGATACGCAGTATTTT. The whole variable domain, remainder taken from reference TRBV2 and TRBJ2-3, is EPEVTQTPSHQVTQMGQEVILRCVPISNHLYFYWYRQILGQKVEFLVSFYNNEISEKSEIFDDQFSVERPDGSNFTLKIRSTKLEDSAMYFCASSVEAGTDTQYFGPGTRLTVL.

As DNA, the CDR3 is TGTGCCAGTCGACAGGAGCTCGGGGAGCTGTTTTTT. It codes for CASRQELGELFF. The chain combines TRBV13 with TRBJ2-2; a weak D match, TRBD1 (6 bases). Deletions cut 9 bases from V and 7 bases from J, with 12 bases between. This CDR3 region has 12 residues. Germline V gives CDR1 PRHDT, CDR2 FYEKMQ (reference sequence).

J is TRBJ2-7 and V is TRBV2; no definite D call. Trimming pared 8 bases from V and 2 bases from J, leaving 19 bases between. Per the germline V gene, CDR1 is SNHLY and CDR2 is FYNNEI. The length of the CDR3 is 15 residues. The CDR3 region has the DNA TGTGCCAGCGGATCATCGACACGACCACCCTACGAGCAGTACTTC. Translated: CASGSSTRPPYEQYF.

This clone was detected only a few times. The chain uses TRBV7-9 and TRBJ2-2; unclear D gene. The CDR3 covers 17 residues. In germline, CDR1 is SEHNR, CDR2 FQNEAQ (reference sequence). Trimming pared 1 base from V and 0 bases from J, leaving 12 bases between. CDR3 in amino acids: CASSLVTGPANTGELFF. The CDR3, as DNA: TGTGCCAGCAGCTTAGTGACGGGCCCTGCGAACACCGGGGAGCTGTTTTTT.

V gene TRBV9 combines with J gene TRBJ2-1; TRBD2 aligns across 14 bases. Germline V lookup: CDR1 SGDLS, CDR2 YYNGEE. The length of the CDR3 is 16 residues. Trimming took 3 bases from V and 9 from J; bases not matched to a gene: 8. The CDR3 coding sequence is TGTGCCAGCAGCGAGACTAGCGGGGGGGACAACCTTGAGCAGTTCTTC. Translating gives CASSETSGGDNLEQFF.

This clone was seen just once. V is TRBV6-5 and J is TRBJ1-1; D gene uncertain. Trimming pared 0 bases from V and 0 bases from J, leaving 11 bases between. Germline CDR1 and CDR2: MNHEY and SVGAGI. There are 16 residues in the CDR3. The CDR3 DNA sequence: TGTGCCAGCAGTTACTCGATTGGGATATTGAACACTGAAGCTTTCTTT. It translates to CASSYSIGILNTEAFF.

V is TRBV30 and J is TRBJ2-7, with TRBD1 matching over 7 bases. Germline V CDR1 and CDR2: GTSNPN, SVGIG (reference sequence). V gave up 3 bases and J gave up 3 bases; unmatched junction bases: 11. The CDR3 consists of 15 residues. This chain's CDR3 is CAWRYRDSNYYEQYF. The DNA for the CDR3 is TGTGCCTGGAGGTACCGGGACAGCAATTACTACGAGCAGTACTTC.

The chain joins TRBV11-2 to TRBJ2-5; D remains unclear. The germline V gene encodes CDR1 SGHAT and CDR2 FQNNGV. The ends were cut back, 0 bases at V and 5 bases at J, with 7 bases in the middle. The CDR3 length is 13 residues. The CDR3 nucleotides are TGTGCCAGCAGCTTAGATGGATTTGAGACCCAGTACTTC. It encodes CASSLDGFETQYF.

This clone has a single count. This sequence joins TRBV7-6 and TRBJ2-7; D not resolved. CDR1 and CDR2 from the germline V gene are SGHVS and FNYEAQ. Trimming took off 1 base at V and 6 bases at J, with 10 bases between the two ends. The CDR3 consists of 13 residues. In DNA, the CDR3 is TGTGCCAGCAGCTTAGGAGCAGTAGGCGAGCAGTACTTC. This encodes CASSLGAVGEQYF.

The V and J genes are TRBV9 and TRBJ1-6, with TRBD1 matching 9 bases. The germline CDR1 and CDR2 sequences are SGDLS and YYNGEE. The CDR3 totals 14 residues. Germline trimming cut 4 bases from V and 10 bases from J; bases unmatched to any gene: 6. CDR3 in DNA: TGTGCCAGCAGCCTGGGACAGGGAGGATCACCCCTCCACTTT. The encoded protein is CASSLGQGGSPLHF.

In DNA, the CDR3 is TGTGCCAGCAGCTTAATAGGGACAGGGGGCACCGGGGAGCTGTTTTTT. It yields the protein CASSLIGTGGTGELFF. The gene calls are TRBV7-3 and TRBJ2-2, with 11 bases lining up with TRBD1. Germline CDR1 and CDR2: SGHTA and FQGTGA. The CDR3 contains 16 residues. V dropped 1 base and J dropped 4; count of bases not matched to a gene: 2.

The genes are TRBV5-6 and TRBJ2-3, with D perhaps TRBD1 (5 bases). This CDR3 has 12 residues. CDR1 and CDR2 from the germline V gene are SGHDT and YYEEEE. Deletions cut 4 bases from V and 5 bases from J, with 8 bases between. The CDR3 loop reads CASSPQGDTQYF. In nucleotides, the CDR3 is TGTGCCAGCAGCCCCCAGGGAGATACGCAGTATTTT. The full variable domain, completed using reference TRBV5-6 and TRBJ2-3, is DAGVTQSPTHLIKTRGQQVTLRCSPKSGHDTVSWYQQALGQGPQFIFQYYEEEERQRGNFPDRFSGHQFPNYSSELNVNALLLGDSALYLCASSPQGDTQYFGPGTRLTVL.

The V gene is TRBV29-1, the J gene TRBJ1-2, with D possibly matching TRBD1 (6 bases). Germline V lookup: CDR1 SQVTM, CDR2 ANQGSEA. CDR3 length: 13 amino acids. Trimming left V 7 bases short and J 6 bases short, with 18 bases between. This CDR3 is CSAPTRDTDGYTF. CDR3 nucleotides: TGCAGCGCACCAACCCGGGACACAGATGGCTACACCTTC.

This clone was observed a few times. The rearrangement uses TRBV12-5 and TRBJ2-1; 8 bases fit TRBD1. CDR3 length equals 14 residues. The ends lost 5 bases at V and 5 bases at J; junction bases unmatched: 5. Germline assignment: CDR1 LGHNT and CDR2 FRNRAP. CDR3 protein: CASGTWTGNNEQFF. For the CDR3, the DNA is TGTGCTAGTGGTACCTGGACAGGGAACAATGAGCAGTTCTTC.

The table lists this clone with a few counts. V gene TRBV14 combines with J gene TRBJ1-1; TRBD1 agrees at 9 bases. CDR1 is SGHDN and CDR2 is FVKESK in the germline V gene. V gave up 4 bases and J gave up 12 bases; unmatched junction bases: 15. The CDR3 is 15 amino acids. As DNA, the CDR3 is TGTGCCAGCAGCCTAAAAGGACAGGGGATGTATGTTCCTTTCTTT. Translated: CASSLKGQGMYVPFF.

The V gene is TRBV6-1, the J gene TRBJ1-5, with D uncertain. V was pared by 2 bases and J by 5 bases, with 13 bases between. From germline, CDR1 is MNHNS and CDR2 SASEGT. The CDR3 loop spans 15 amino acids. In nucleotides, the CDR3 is TGTGCCAGCAGTGAATCGGTAGGGCCTGATCAGCCCCAGCATTTT. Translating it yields CASSESVGPDQPQHF.

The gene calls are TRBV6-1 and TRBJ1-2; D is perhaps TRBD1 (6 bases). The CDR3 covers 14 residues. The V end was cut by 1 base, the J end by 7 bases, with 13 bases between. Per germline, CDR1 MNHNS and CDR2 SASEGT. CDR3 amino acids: CASSEDGGRTGYTF. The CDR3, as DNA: TGTGCCAGCAGTGAAGATGGGGGGCGGACTGGCTACACCTTC.

CDR3 loop: CASSPVGGGSYGYTF. The CDR3 DNA follows: TGCGCCAGCAGCCCCGTGGGGGGTGGAAGCTATGGCTACACCTTC. The chain employs TRBV5-1 and TRBJ1-2; TRBD1 is a possible D gene (5 bases). The CDR3 consists of 15 residues. V lost 4 bases and J lost 4, with 17 bases in between. Germline V gene sequence: CDR1 SGHRS, CDR2 YFSETQ.

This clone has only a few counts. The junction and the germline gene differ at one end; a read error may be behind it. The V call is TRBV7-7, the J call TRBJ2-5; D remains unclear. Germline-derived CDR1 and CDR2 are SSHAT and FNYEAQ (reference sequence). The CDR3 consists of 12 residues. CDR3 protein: CASSFVGETQYF. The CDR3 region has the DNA TGTGCTAGCAGCTTTGTTGGAGAGACCCAGTACTTC.

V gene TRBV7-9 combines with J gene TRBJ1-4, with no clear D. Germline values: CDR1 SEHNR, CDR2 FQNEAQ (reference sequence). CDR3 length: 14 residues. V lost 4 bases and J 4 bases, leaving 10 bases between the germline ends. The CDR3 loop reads CASSSGGLNEKLFF. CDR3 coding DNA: TGTGCCAGCAGCTCCGGAGGCCTTAATGAAAAACTGTTTTTT.

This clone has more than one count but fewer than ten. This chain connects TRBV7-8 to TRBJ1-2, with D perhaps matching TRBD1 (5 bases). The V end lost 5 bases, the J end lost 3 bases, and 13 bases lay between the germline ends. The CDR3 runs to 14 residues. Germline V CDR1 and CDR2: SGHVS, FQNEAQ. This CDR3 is CASSIVGLHYGYTF. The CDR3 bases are TGTGCCAGCAGCATCGTGGGGCTACACTATGGCTACACCTTC.

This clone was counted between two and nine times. CDR3 in DNA: TGTGCCTGGAGAGACGGACAGGGGTACGAGCAGTACTTC. Its translation: CAWRDGQGYEQYF. The V gene is TRBV30, the J gene TRBJ2-7; 9 nucleotides align to TRBD1. Germline CDR1 GTSNPN, CDR2 SVGIG (reference sequence). The CDR3 is made up of 13 amino acids. Germline trimming cut 3 bases from V and 4 bases from J; bases unmatched to any gene: 4.

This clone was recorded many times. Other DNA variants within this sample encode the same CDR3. The CDR3 DNA sequence: TGTGCCAGCAGTGACGCAGGATCTAATTCACCCCTCCACTTT. Amino acids: CASSDAGSNSPLHF. This chain links TRBV2 with TRBJ1-6, with no clear D. V was clipped by 3 bases and J by 6 bases, with 9 bases between them. The CDR3 loop spans 14 amino acids. Germline V gene sequence: CDR1 SNHLY, CDR2 FYNNEI.

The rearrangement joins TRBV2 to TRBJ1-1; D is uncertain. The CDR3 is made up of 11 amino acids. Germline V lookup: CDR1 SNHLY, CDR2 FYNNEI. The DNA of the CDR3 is TGTGCTACGGAGTCGAGTATTGAAGCTTTCTTT. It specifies CATESSIEAFF. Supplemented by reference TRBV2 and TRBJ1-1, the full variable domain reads EPEVTQTPSHQVTQMGQEVILRCVPISNHLYFYWYRQILGQKVEFLVSFYNNEISEKSEIFDDQFSVERPDGSNFTLKIRSTKLEDSAMYFCATESSIEAFFGQGTRLTVV.

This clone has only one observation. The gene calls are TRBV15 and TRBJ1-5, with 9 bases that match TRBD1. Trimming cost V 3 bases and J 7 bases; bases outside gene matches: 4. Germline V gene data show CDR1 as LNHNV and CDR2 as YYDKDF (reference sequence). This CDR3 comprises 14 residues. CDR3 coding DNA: TGTGCCACCAGCAGGACAGGGGGAGGCCAGCCCCAGCATTTT. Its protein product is CATSRTGGGQPQHF.

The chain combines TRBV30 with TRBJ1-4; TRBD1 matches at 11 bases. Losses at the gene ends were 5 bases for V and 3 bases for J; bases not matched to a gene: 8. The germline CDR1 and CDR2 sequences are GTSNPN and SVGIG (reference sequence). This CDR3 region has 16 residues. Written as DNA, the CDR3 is TGTGCCTGGGACCGGGACAGGGGGAGTCCTAATGAAAAACTGTTTTTT. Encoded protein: CAWDRDRGSPNEKLFF.

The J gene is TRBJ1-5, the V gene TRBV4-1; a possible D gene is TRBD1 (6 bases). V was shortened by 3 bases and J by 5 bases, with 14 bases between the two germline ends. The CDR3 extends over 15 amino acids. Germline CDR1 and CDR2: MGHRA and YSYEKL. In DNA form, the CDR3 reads TGCGCCAGCAGCCAGACAGTCAACAGGGATCAGCCCCAGCATTTT. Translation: CASSQTVNRDQPQHF.

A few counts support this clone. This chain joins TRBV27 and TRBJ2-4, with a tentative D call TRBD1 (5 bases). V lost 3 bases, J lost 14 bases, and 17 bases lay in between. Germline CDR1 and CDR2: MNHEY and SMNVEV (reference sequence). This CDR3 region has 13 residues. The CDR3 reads CASSLGRQSPKYF. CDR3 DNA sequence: TGTGCCAGCAGTTTGGGGCGGCAATCCCCGAAGTACTTC.